This TCR beta chain was profiled in a study of control samples from healthy donors and cancer patients (TCRdb year 2020). Trimming costs V 5 bases and J 7 bases, and their ends lie 17 bases apart. CDR1 and CDR2 were assigned from the germline V gene as SGHVS and FNYEAQ. From cysteine to phenylalanine, the CDR3 is 15 amino acids long. The sequence is cut down to CDR3 DNA, 45 bases in frame from base 1. The table lists this clone with a few counts. Its antigen target is currently unknown. Per-base qualities were not stored, and no clone one base away is much larger. The library was obtained by the immunoSEQ multiplex PCR assay. As stored in TCRdb, this immuneACCESS dataset retains in-frame rearrangements with V and J assigned. A fraction of the clones does not appear; measured against another copy, unresolved V genes explain less than half of the discrepancy, and the remainder lacks a known reason. This sample has about 65,000 clones in its table, and approximately 90% of those were observed once. The top ten constitute 1% to 1.5% of the sample.

The TCR originated in a woman between 50 and 59 years old with colorectal cancer. The rearrangement combines TRBV7-6 with TRBJ1-4, and the D gene may be TRBD1, 6 bases matching. The specimen sequenced was PBMCs. Here is the DNA: TGTGCCAGCAGCCCGGGGGCAGTCGATGGTGAAAAACTGTTTTTT. It translates to CASSPGAVDGEKLFF.